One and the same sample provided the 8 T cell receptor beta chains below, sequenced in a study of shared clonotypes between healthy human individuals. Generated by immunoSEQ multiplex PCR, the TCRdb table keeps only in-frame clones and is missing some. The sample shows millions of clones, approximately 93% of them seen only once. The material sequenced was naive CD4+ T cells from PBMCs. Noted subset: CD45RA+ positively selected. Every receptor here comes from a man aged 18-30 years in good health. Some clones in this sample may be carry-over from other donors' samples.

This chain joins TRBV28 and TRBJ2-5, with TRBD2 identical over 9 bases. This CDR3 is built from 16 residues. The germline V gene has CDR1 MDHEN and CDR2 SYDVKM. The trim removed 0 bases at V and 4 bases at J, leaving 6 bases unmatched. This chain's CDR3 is CASSLWREGAGETQYF. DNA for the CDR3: TGTGCCAGCAGTTTATGGCGGGAGGGCGCGGGAGAGACCCAGTACTTC. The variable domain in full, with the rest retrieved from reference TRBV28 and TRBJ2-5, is DVKVTQSSRYLVKRTGEKVFLECVQDMDHENMFWYRQDPGLGLRLIYFSYDVKMKEKGDIPEGYSVSREKKERFSLILESASTNQTSMYLCASSLWREGAGETQYFGPGTRLLVL.

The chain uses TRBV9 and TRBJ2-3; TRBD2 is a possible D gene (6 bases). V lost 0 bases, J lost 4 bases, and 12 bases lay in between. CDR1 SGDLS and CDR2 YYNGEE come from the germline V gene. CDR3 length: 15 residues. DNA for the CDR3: TGTGCCAGCAGCGTAGTCGGGAGTGGCGCAGATACGCAGTATTTT. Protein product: CASSVVGSGADTQYF. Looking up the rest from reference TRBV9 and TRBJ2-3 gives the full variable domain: DSGVTQTPKHLITATGQRVTLRCSPRSGDLSVYWYQQSLDQGLQFLIQYYNGEERAKGNILERFSAQQFPDLHSELNLSSLELGDSALYFCASSVVGSGADTQYFGPGTRLTVL.

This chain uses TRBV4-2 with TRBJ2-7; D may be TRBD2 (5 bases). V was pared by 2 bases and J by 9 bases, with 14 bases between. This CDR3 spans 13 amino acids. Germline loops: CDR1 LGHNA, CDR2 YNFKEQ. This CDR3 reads CASSQTTSTPQYF. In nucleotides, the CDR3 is TGTGCCAGCAGCCAAACCACTAGTACGCCGCAGTACTTC.

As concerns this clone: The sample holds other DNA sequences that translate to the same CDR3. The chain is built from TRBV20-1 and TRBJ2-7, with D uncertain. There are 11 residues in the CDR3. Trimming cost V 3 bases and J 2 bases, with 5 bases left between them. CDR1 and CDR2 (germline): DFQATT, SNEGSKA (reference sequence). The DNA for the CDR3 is TGCAGTGCTAGTCTCCCCTACGAGCAGTACTTC. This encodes CSASLPYEQYF.

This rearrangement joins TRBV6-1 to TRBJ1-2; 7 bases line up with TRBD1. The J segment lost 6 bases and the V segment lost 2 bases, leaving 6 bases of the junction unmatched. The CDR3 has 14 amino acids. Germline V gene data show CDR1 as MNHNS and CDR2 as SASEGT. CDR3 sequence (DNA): TGTGCCAGCAGTGAACGACGACAGGGAGATGGCTACACCTTC. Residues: CASSERRQGDGYTF.

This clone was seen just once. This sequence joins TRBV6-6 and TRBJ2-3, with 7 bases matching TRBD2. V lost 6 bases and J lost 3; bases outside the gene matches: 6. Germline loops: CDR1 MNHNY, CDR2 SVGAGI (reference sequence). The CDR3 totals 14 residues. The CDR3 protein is CASSGAGGTDTQYF. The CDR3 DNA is TGTGCCAGCAGCGGGGCCGGGGGGACAGATACGCAGTATTTT.

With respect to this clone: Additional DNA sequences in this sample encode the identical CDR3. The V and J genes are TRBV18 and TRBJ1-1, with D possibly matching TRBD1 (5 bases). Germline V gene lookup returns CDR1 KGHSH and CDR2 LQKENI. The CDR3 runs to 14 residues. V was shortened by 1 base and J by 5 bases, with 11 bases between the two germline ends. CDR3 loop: CASSPLGGRTEAFF. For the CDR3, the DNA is TGTGCCAGCTCACCACTGGGGGGGAGGACTGAAGCTTTCTTT.

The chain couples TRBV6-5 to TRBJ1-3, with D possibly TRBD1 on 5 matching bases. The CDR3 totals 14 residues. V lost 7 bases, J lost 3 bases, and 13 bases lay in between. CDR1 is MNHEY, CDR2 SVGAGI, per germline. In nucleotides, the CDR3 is TGTGCCAGCACCGAGGGGCCTCTTGGAAACACCATATATTTT. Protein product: CASTEGPLGNTIYF.